The 21 T cell receptor beta chains listed next were all sequenced from one sample in a study of regulatory T cells in long-lasting Graves disease. Time point reported: newly diagnosed GD, antithyroid drugs for less than 3 months. Scientists built the TCR library using RNA that was extracted from PBMCs. Arm-PCR with iRepertoire HTBI primers amplified the CDR3 regions for these TCR beta libraries. TCRdb re-called the multiplex PCR reads with MiXCR, one entry per CDR3 protein. The sample yields about 470,000 distinct CDR3 sequences, under 15% seen once. This same sample was also taken into another study, of T cells in Graves' hyperthyroidism and ophthalmopathy.

Sequencing was performed on peripheral blood mononuclear cells (PBMCs), taken at new diagnosis, from a patient treated with antithyroid drugs. The receptor source for this set is a woman aged 25 to 39 with Graves disease.

In its sample, this clonotype was seen many times. This chain connects TRBV20-1 to TRBJ2-5; 14 bases are a match to TRBD2. V dropped 5 bases and J dropped 3; count of bases not matched to a gene: 2. This CDR3 has 14 amino acids. CDR1 and CDR2 from the germline V gene are DFQATT and SNEGSKA (reference sequence). CDR3 residues: CSALTSGREETQYF. The CDR3, as DNA: TGCAGTGCTCTGACTAGCGGGAGGGAAGAGACCCAGTACTTC.

The J gene is TRBJ1-6, the V gene TRBV6-5, with TRBD1 matching over 7 bases. Germline V gene data show CDR1 as MNHEY and CDR2 as SVGAGI. The CDR3 spans 14 residues. V shed 2 bases and J 10 bases; nucleotides not matched to a gene: 5. CDR3 sequence (DNA): TGTGCCAGCAGTTACGACAGGGTGCGGTCACCCCTCCACTTT. Its translation: CASSYDRVRSPLHF.

In its sample, this clonotype was seen many times. The chain is built from TRBV27 and TRBJ2-7; a possible D gene is TRBD2 (5 bases). Trimming took 5 bases from V and 2 from J, leaving 10 bases between them. This CDR3 has 13 residues. The V gene's germline CDR1 is MNHEY and CDR2 SMNVEV (reference sequence). CDR3 bases: TGTGCCAGCAGTGCCGGGGTTGCCTACGAGCAGTACTTC. Amino acid sequence: CASSAGVAYEQYF.

In regard to this clonotype: A much larger clone differs from this one at a single base, so this may be a read error. The chain links TRBV11-3 to TRBJ1-1; tentative D call: TRBD1 (6 bases). Per germline, CDR1 SGHNT and CDR2 YENEEA. Trimming left V 4 bases short and J 0 bases short, with 9 bases between. The CDR3 spans 14 residues. The CDR3 nucleotides read TGTGCCAGCAGCTCCAGGGGCATGAACACTGAAGCTTTCTTT. Residues: CASSSRGMNTEAFF.

This clonotype was observed many times. The chain employs TRBV2 and TRBJ2-5, with D tentatively TRBD1 (5 bases). CDR1 SNHLY and CDR2 FYNNEI come from the germline V gene. The CDR3 sequence is 14 residues long. V lost 4 bases, J lost 0 bases, and 9 bases lay in between. CDR3: CASSGPTDQETQYF. CDR3 sequence (DNA): TGTGCCAGCAGTGGTCCGACAGACCAAGAGACCCAGTACTTC.

This clonotype was recorded at least ten times. This chain uses TRBV11-2 with TRBJ2-2; 13 nucleotides line up with TRBD2. This CDR3 has 17 amino acids. V dropped 2 bases and J dropped 7; count of bases not matched to a gene: 7. CDR1 SGHAT and CDR2 FQNNGV come from the germline V gene. The CDR3 DNA follows: TGTGCCAGCAGCTTACCTACTAGCGGGAGGGCCCTCGGGGAGCTGTTTTTT. This encodes CASSLPTSGRALGELFF.

This clonotype was picked up many times. This chain links TRBV20-1 with TRBJ1-1; D is uncertain. Germline loops: CDR1 DFQATT, CDR2 SNEGSKA (reference sequence). V was pared by 3 bases and J by 10 bases, with 18 bases between. CDR3 length: 13 residues. CDR3 region: CSARLTASLGAFF. The DNA for the CDR3 is TGCAGTGCTAGGTTAACAGCGTCCTTGGGAGCTTTCTTT.

This clonotype was detected many times. The gene calls are TRBV2 and TRBJ2-7; 10 nucleotides line up with TRBD1. Germline CDR1 SNHLY, CDR2 FYNNEI. CDR3 length: 18 residues. V gave up 2 bases and J gave up 3 bases; unmatched junction bases: 13. The CDR3 here is CASSESWTGGFVFYEQYF. The CDR3 DNA follows: TGTGCCAGCAGTGAATCGTGGACAGGGGGATTTGTGTTCTACGAGCAGTACTTC.

This clonotype was counted a single time. It may be a read error: a sequence one base away is much more abundant. The V call is TRBV12-3 or TRBV12-4, the J call TRBJ2-7; TRBD2 aligns across 9 bases. The CDR3 sequence is 21 residues long. Trimming at V came to 8 bases and at J to 0 bases, leaving 26 bases not matched to a gene. The CDR3 nucleotides read TGTGCCAGCTACGGGCCCCCCCGAACTAGCGGGCCAACCCCGAACTCCTACGAGCAGTACTTC. The encoded protein is CASYGPPRTSGPTPNSYEQYF.

This clonotype was observed many times. The genes are TRBV11-3 and TRBJ2-1; TRBD1 or TRBD2 may be the D gene (7 bases each). V lost 3 bases, J lost 7 bases, and 10 bases lay in between. This CDR3 is built from 13 residues. Germline values: CDR1 SGHNT, CDR2 YENEEA. The chain's CDR3 is CASSFQGGNEQFF. CDR3 DNA sequence: TGTGCCAGCAGCTTTCAGGGGGGGAATGAGCAGTTCTTC.

Ten or more counts support this clonotype. This chain links TRBV20-1 with TRBJ2-5; D is unresolved. The CDR3 totals 11 residues. The V gene's germline CDR1 is DFQATT and CDR2 SNEGSKA (reference sequence). Trimming stripped 5 bases from V and 5 bases from J, with 9 bases between. This CDR3 is CSARLGETQYF. The CDR3 region has the DNA TGCAGTGCTCGCTTGGGGGAGACCCAGTACTTC.

This clonotype turned up a few times. The rearrangement joins TRBV24-1 to TRBJ2-1; D is unclear. Per germline, CDR1 KGHDR and CDR2 SFDVKD. Trimming removed 0 bases at V and 5 bases at J, with 10 bases between. This CDR3 spans 15 amino acids. The CDR3: CATSDLGQADNEQFF. The DNA of the CDR3 is TGTGCCACCAGTGATTTGGGGCAGGCCGACAATGAGCAGTTCTTC.

This chain connects TRBV9 to TRBJ2-2; the match to TRBD2 covers 8 bases. The J segment lost 1 base and the V segment lost 7 bases, leaving 9 bases of the junction unmatched. This CDR3 is built from 16 residues. From germline, CDR1 is SGDLS and CDR2 YYNGEE. As DNA, the CDR3 is TGTGCCAGCGGGCCGGCAGCGGGGGTGAACACCGGGGAGCTGTTTTTT. Translated, it gives CASGPAAGVNTGELFF.

The rearrangement links TRBV4-1 to TRBJ2-7; 8 nucleotides match TRBD2. The germline CDR1 and CDR2 sequences are MGHRA and YSYEKL. Trimming at V came to 4 bases and at J to 6 bases, leaving 2 bases not matched to a gene. CDR3 length: 12 residues. The DNA for the CDR3 is TGCGCCAGCAGCCGGGGACTAGGCGAGCAGTACTTC. It yields the protein CASSRGLGEQYF.

This clonotype has a handful of counts. The chain carries TRBV13 and TRBJ2-3; 7 nucleotides match TRBD2. CDR1 and CDR2 from the germline V gene are PRHDT and FYEKMQ (reference sequence). V dropped 4 bases and J dropped 0; count of bases not matched to a gene: 13. The CDR3 runs 18 residues. CDR3 amino acids: CASSSRGEGGASTDTQYF. CDR3 coding DNA: TGTGCCAGCAGCTCCCGCGGGGAGGGCGGGGCGAGCACAGATACGCAGTATTTT.

Notes on this clonotype: Given a much more abundant clone one base away, this may be a read error. This chain joins TRBV11-2 and TRBJ2-1; TRBD2 agrees at 9 bases. With V trimmed by 6 bases and J by 9 bases, 0 bases remained unmatched. This CDR3 contains 11 residues. Germline CDR1 reads SGHAT; CDR2 reads FQNNGV. In nucleotides, the CDR3 is TGTGCCAGCAGGCGGGAGGGTGAGCAGTTCTTC. Translation gives CASRREGEQFF.

The chain combines TRBV20-1 with TRBJ1-2, with a weak D call TRBD1 (6 bases). Looked up from germline, CDR1 is DFQATT and CDR2 is SNEGSKA (reference sequence). The CDR3 is made up of 12 amino acids. DNA of the CDR3: TGCAGCGTTGAAGTAAGGGGGGCTGGCTACACCTTC. Protein: CSVEVRGAGYTF.

This clonotype was picked up many times. The J gene is TRBJ2-1, the V gene TRBV7-3; 9 nucleotides match TRBD2. Germline-derived CDR1 and CDR2 are SGHTA and FQGTGA. V lost 5 bases and J lost 12; bases outside the gene matches: 5. This CDR3 contains 12 residues. CDR3 residues: CASSTHSGRQFF. The CDR3 DNA sequence: TGTGCCAGCAGCACCCATAGCGGGAGGCAGTTCTTC.

There are many counts of this clonotype. The chain carries TRBV9 and TRBJ2-7; 14 bases match TRBD2. CDR1 is SGDLS, CDR2 YYNGEE, per germline. The V segment lost 4 bases and the J segment 7 bases; nucleotides outside the gene matches: 10. CDR3 size: 16 residues. The CDR3 region is CASSPTRLAGGQEQYF. The CDR3 nucleotides are TGTGCCAGCAGCCCAACCCGACTAGCGGGAGGGCAGGAGCAGTACTTC. The whole variable domain, filled in from reference TRBV9 and TRBJ2-7, reads DSGVTQTPKHLITATGQRVTLRCSPRSGDLSVYWYQQSLDQGLQFLIQYYNGEERAKGNILERFSAQQFPDLHSELNLSSLELGDSALYFCASSPTRLAGGQEQYFGPGTRLTVT.

Notes on this clonotype: A much larger clone sits a single nucleotide away, making a read error possible. V usage is TRBV2 and J usage is TRBJ2-3; 8 positions agree with TRBD2. Per the germline V gene, CDR1 is SNHLY and CDR2 is FYNNEI. The CDR3 has 15 amino acids. The CDR3 here is CAGSEVAGTTDTQYF. CDR3 coding DNA: TGTGCCGGCAGTGAGGTAGCGGGGACCACAGATACGCAGTATTTT.

This clonotype was observed many times. V is TRBV5-1 and J is TRBJ1-2; D may be TRBD1 (5 bases). The ends were cut back, 0 bases at V and 0 bases at J, with 9 bases in the middle. The CDR3 consists of 15 residues. CDR1 and CDR2 (germline): SGHRS, YFSETQ. CDR3 sequence (DNA): TGCGCCAGCAGCTTGGCGGGGGAAACTAACTATGGCTACACCTTC. This encodes CASSLAGETNYGYTF.